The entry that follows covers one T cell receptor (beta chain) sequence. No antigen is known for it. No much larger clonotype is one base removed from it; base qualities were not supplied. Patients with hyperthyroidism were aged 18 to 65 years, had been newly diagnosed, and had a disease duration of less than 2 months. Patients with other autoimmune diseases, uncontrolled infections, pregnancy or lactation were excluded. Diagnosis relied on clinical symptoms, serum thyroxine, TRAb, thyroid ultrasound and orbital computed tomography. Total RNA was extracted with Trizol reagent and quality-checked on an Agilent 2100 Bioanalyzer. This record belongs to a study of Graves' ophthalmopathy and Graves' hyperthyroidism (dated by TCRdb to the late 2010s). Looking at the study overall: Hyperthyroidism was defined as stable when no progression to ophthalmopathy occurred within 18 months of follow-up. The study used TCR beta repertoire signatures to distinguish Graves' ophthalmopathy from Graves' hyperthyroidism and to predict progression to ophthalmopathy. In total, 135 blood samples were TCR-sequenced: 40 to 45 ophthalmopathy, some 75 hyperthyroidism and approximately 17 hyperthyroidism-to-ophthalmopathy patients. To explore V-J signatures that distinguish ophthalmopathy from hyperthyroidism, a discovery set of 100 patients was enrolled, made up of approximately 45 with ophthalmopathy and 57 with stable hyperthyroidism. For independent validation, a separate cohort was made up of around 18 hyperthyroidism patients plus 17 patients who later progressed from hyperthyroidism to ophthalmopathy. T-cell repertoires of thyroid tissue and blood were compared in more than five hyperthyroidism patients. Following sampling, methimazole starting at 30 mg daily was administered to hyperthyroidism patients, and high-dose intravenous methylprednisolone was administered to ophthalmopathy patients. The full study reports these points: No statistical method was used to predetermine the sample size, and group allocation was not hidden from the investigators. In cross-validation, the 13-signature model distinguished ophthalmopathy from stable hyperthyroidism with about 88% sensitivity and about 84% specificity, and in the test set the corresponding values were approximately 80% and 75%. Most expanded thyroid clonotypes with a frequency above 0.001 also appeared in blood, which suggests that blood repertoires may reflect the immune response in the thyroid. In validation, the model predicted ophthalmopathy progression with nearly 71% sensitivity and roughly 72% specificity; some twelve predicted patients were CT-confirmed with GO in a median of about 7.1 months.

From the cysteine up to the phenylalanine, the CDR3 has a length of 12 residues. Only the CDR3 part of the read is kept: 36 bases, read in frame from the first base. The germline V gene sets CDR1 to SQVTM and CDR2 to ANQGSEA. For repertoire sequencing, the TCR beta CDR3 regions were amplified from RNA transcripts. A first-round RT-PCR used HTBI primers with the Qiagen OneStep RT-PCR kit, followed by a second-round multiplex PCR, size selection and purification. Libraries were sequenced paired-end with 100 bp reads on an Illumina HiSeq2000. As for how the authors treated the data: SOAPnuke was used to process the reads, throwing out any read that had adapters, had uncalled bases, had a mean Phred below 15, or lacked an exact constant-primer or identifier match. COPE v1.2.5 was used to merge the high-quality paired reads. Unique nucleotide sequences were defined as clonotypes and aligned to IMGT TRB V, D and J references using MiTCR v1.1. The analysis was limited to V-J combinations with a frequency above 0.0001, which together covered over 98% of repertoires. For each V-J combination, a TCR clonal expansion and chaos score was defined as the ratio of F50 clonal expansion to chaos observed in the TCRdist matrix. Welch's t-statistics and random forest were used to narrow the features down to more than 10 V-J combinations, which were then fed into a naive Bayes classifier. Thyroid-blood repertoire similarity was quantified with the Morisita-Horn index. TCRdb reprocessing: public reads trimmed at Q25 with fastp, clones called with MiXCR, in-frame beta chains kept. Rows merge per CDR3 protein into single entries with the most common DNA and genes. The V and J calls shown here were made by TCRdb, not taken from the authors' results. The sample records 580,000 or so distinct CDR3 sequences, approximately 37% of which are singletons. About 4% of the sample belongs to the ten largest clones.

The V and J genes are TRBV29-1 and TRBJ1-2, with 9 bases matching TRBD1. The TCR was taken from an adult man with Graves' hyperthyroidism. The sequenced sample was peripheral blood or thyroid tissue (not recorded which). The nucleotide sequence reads TGCACCGGGACAGGGACTAACTATGGCTACACCTTC. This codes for CTGTGTNYGYTF.